The clone carrying this T cell receptor (beta chain) was observed a handful of times. This specimen comes from a study of blood T cell repertoires in COVID-19. The wider study: Nucleic acid was either cDNA or gDNA, and it came from T cells, B-cell-depleted T cells, or PBMCs.

Trimming left V 0 bases short and J 8 bases short, with 10 bases between. This CDR3 has 13 amino acids. Germline values: CDR1 SEHNR, CDR2 FQNEAQ (reference sequence). The assay was immunoSEQ multiplex PCR, and TCRdb's table has in-frame clones only and misses some. The data show around 170,000 clones, with 84% seen just once and less than 15% held by the top ten. This chain joins TRBV7-9 and TRBJ1-2, with D maybe TRBD1 (6 bases). The clonotype originates from a man between 18 and 35 years old with active or convalescent COVID-19. Sequencing used peripheral blood. The CDR3 sequence is CASSLARDNGYTF. In nucleotides, the CDR3 is TGTGCCAGCAGCTTAGCCCGGGACAACGGCTACACCTTC.